The sequence of this T cell receptor beta chain was determined in a study of PD-1 blockade in classical Hodgkin lymphoma. Profiling relied on immunoSEQ multiplex PCR, and the TCRdb table lists in-frame clones only, not all of them. The table lists over 75,000 clones, about nine tenths of them singletons. Per germline, CDR1 MNHEY and CDR2 SVGAGI. The CDR3 runs to 15 residues. V lost 3 bases and J lost 3; bases outside the gene matches: 4. Time point: cycle 4 day 1 (C4D1), after 6 weeks of nivolumab. With no exception, relapse followed autologous stem cell transplantation in all patients, and brentuximab vedotin exposure varied.

The sequence was obtained from a human donor with classical Hodgkin lymphoma. Material: peripheral blood mononuclear cells (PBMCs), obtained before the fourth cycle of nivolumab. V and J are TRBV6-5 and TRBJ2-2, with 7 bases lining up with TRBD2. The CDR3 region has the DNA TGTGCCAGCAGTTATCCTAGCGGAGACACCGGGGAGCTGTTTTTT. Residues: CASSYPSGDTGELFF.